The 10 T cell receptor beta chains given below trace back to one sample, sequenced in a study of blood T cell repertoires in COVID-19. The table came from immunoSEQ multiplex PCR; TCRdb's copy has only in-frame clones and leaves some out. The table lists around 250,000 clones, about 83% of them singletons. Sequenced: PBMCs or T cells enriched from blood (not recorded which). These TCRs come from a woman aged 45-65 years who had recovered from COVID-19.

The chain recombines TRBV15 with TRBJ1-2, with D maybe TRBD1 (6 bases). Germline V gene data show CDR1 as LNHNV and CDR2 as YYDKDF (reference sequence). The V gene lost 4 bases and the J gene lost 0 bases, with 12 bases spanning the gap. CDR3 size: 15 residues. The CDR3 sequence: CATSKTGYSNYGYTF. The CDR3, as DNA: TGTGCCACCAGCAAGACAGGATATTCTAACTATGGCTACACCTTC.

V and J are TRBV19 and TRBJ2-5; 10 nucleotides agree with TRBD2. From germline, CDR1 is LNHDA and CDR2 SQIVND (reference sequence). The junction had 2 bases not matched to a gene; V was cut back by 5 bases and J by 5 bases. CDR3 length: 13 amino acids. CDR3 in DNA: TGTGCCAGTAGTGTGACTAGCGGGGAGACCCAGTACTTC. Its protein is CASSVTSGETQYF. Combining the CDR3 with reference TRBV19 and TRBJ2-5 gives the whole variable domain DGGITQSPKYLFRKEGQNVTLSCEQNLNHDAMYWYRQDPGQGLRLIYYSQIVNDFQKGDIAEGYSVSREKKESFPLTVTSAQKNPTAFYLCASSVTSGETQYFGPGTRLLVL.

The J gene is TRBJ1-2, the V gene TRBV30, with 9 bases lining up with TRBD1. The CDR3 length is 13 residues. With 4 bases clipped from V and 8 bases from J, the junction kept 8 bases outside the gene matches. CDR1 and CDR2 (germline): GTSNPN, SVGIG (reference sequence). The CDR3 DNA follows: TGTGCCTGGATGTCGGGGACAGGGACCGGCTACACCTTC. Protein sequence: CAWMSGTGTGYTF.

The chain has TRBV13 and TRBJ2-6, with 13 bases aligning to TRBD2. The CDR3 contains 17 residues. V was pared by 6 bases and J by 1 base, with 3 bases of the junction left unmatched. Germline V gives CDR1 PRHDT, CDR2 FYEKMQ (reference sequence). CDR3 sequence reads: CASRRLAGGSGANVLTF. The DNA for the CDR3 is TGTGCCAGCAGACGACTAGCGGGGGGATCTGGGGCCAACGTCCTGACTTTC.

This chain connects TRBV9 to TRBJ1-1; the D gene is possibly TRBD1 (5 bases). Germline V lookup: CDR1 SGDLS, CDR2 YYNGEE. The CDR3 contains 13 residues. The V gene lost 7 bases and the J gene lost 2 bases, with 12 bases spanning the gap. This CDR3 is CASQRGLNTEAFF. CDR3 DNA: TGTGCCAGCCAAAGGGGCCTCAACACTGAAGCTTTCTTT.

The chain combines TRBV10-3 with TRBJ2-7; 7 nucleotides agree with TRBD1. Germline CDR1 is ENHRY and CDR2 is SYGVKD. The CDR3 has 12 residues. Trimming removed 8 bases from V and 4 bases from J; junction bases left unmatched: 5. CDR3 sequence reads: CAIGTDEYEQYF. The CDR3 coding sequence is TGTGCCATCGGGACAGACGAATACGAGCAGTACTTC.

The CDR3 spells CASSWGDRANQPQHF. The CDR3 nucleotides read TGCGCCAGCAGCTGGGGGGACAGGGCTAATCAGCCCCAGCATTTT. This chain connects TRBV5-1 to TRBJ1-5, with 9 nucleotides matching TRBD1. Per germline, CDR1 SGHRS and CDR2 YFSETQ. The CDR3 loop spans 15 amino acids. With 3 bases clipped from V and 4 bases from J, the junction kept 5 bases outside the gene matches.

This chain joins TRBV28 and TRBJ1-2, with TRBD1 identical over 10 bases. The ends lost 1 base at V and 4 bases at J; junction bases unmatched: 3. The CDR3 is made up of 15 amino acids. Germline-derived CDR1 and CDR2 are MDHEN and SYDVKM. The CDR3 here is CASSLFRTGGYGYTF. CDR3 coding DNA: TGTGCCAGCAGTTTATTTCGGACAGGGGGCTATGGCTACACCTTC.

The chain couples TRBV5-6 to TRBJ1-5; D is perhaps TRBD1 (6 bases). The V and J ends lost 7 bases and 2 bases respectively, with 25 bases between them. Germline CDR1 is SGHDT and CDR2 is YYEEEE. This CDR3 is 18 amino acids long. Written as DNA, the CDR3 is TGTGCCAGCTCTTCTCAGACAGGCAGTCGGGGCGGCAATCAGCCCCAGCATTTT. The encoded protein is CASSSQTGSRGGNQPQHF.

The V and J genes are TRBV6-5 and TRBJ2-3; TRBD2 aligns across 7 bases. The CDR3 is 15 amino acids. V lost 5 bases, J lost 8 bases, and 13 bases stayed unmatched. Per the germline V gene, CDR1 is MNHEY and CDR2 is SVGAGI. CDR3 residues: CASSQLAAGSGTQYF. CDR3 in DNA: TGTGCCAGCAGTCAGCTAGCGGCCGGGTCGGGTACGCAGTATTTT.